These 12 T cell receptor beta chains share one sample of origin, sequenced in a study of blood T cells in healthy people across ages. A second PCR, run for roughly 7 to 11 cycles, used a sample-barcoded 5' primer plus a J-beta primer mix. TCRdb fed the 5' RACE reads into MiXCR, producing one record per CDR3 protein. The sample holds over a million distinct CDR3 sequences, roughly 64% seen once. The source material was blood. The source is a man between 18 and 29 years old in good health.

The CDR3, as DNA: TGTGCCAGCAGCCAAGAAAGCGGGAGAAGGGGAGATACGCAGTATTTT. Translating gives CASSQESGRRGDTQYF. The gene calls are TRBV3-1 and TRBJ2-3; 8 nucleotides agree with TRBD2. After removal of 0 bases from V and 5 bases from J, the junction contained 7 bases not matched to a gene. Germline V gene lookup returns CDR1 LGHDT and CDR2 YNNKEL (reference sequence). The length of the CDR3 is 16 residues.

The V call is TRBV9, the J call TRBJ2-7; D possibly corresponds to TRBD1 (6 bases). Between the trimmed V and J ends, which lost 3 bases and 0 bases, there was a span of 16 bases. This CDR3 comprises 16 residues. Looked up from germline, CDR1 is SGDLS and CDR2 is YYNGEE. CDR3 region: CASSEYRDKSSYEQYF. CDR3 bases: TGTGCCAGCAGCGAGTACCGGGACAAAAGCTCCTACGAGCAGTACTTC.

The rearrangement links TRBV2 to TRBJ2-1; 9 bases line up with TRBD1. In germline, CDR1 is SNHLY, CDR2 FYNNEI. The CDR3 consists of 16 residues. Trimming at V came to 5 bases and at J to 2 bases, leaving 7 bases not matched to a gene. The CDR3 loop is CASSFPRDRAYNEQFF. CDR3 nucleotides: TGTGCCAGCAGTTTCCCCCGGGACAGGGCCTACAATGAGCAGTTCTTC. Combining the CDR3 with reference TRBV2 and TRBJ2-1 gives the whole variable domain EPEVTQTPSHQVTQMGQEVILRCVPISNHLYFYWYRQILGQKVEFLVSFYNNEISEKSEIFDDQFSVERPDGSNFTLKIRSTKLEDSAMYFCASSFPRDRAYNEQFFGPGTRLTVL.

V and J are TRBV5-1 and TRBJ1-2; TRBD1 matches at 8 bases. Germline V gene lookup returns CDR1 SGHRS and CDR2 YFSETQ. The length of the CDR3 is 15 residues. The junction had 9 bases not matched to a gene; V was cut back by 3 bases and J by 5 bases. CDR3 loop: CASSSLQGALYGYTF. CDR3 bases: TGCGCCAGCAGCTCGCTCCAGGGGGCATTATATGGCTACACCTTC.

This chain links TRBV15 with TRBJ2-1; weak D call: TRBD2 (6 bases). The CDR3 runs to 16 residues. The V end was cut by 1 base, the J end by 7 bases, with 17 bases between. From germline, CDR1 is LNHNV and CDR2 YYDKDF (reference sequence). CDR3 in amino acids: CATSRVGQGGRNEQFF. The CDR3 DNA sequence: TGTGCCACCAGCAGAGTGGGGCAGGGAGGTAGGAATGAGCAGTTCTTC.

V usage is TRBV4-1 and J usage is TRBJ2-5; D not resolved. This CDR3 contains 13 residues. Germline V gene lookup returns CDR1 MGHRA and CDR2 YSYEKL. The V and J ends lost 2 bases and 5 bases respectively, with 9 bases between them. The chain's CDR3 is CASSQFVGETQYF. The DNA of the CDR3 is TGCGCCAGCAGCCAATTTGTGGGGGAGACCCAGTACTTC.

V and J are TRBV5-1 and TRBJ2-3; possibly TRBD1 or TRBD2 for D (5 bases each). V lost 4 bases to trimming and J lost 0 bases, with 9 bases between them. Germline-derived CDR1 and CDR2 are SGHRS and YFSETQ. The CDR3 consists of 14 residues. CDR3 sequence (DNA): TGCGCCAGCAGCAAGGGACCAAGCACAGATACGCAGTATTTT. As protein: CASSKGPSTDTQYF.

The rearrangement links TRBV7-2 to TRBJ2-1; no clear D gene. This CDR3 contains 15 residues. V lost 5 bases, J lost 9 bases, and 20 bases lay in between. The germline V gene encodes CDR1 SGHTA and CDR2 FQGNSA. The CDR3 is CASSDTGPTDIEQFF. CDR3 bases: TGTGCCAGCAGCGATACCGGACCCACCGACATTGAGCAGTTCTTC.

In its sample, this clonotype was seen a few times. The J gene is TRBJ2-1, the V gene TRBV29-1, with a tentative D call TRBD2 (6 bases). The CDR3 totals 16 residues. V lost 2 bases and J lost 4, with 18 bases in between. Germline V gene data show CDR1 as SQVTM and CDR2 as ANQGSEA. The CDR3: CSVERRRDILYNEQFF. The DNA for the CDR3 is TGCAGCGTTGAAAGGAGGAGGGATATCCTTTACAATGAGCAGTTCTTC.

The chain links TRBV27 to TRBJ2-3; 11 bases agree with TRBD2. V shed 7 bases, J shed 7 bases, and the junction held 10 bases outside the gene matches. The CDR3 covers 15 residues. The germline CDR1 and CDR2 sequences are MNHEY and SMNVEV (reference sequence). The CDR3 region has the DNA TGTGCCAGCAAGTTGGCTAGCGGGGGGACCAATACGCAGTATTTT. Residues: CASKLASGGTNTQYF.

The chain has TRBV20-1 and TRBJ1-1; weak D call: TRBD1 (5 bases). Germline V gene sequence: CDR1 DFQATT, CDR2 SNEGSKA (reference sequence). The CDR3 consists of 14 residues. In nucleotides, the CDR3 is TGCAGCGTCCTTCCACCGGTCGGGGGCACTGAAGCTTTCTTT. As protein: CSVLPPVGGTEAFF.

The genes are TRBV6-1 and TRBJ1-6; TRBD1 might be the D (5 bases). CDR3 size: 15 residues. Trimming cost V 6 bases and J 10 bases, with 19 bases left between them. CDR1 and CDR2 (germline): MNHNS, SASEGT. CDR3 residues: CASSADSRVSSPLHF. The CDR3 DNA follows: TGTGCCAGCAGCGCCGACAGCAGGGTCAGCTCACCCCTCCACTTT.